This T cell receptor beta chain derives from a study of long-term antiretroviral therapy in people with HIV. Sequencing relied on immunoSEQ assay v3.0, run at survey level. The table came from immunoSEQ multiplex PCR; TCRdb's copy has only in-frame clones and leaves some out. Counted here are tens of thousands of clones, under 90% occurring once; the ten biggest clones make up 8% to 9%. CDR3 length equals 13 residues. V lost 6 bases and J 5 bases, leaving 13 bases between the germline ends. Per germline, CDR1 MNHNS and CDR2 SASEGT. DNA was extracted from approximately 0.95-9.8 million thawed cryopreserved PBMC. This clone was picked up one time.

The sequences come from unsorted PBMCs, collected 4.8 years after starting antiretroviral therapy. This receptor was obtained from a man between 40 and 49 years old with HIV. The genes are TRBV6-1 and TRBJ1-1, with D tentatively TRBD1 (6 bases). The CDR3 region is CASRPLGGTEAFF. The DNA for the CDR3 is TGTGCCAGCAGACCTCTAGGGGGAACTGAAGCTTTCTTT.